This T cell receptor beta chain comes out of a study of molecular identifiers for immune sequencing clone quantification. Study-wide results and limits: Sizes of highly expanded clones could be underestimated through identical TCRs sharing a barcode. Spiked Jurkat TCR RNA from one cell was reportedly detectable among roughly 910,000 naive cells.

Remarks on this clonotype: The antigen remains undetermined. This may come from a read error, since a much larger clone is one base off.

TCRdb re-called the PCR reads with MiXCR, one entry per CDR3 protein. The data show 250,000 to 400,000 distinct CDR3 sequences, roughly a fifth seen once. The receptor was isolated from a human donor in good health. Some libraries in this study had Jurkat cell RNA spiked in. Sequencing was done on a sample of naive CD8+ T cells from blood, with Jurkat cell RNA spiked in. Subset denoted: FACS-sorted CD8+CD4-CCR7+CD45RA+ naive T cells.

The CDR3 region is CASSPFPGQPQRF. CDR3 coding DNA: TGTGCCAGCAGCCCTTTCCCTGGGCAGCCCCAGCGTTTT. V and J are TRBV14 and TRBJ1-5, with D unclear. Germline values: CDR1 SGHDN, CDR2 FVKESK. The CDR3 totals 13 residues.